This entry is about one T cell receptor (beta chain). Some clones are missing from TCRdb's copy, which holds only in-frame ones; the method was immunoSEQ multiplex PCR. The table records roughly 1,600,000 clones, roughly 98.5% of them present only once. CDR1 is SGHVS and CDR2 is FNYEAQ in the germline V gene. The length of the CDR3 is 17 residues. After removal of 6 bases from V and 3 bases from J, the junction contained 9 bases not matched to a gene. This record comes from a study of shared clonotypes between healthy human individuals. The V and J genes are TRBV7-6 and TRBJ2-1; 12 bases are shared with TRBD2. Sequenced: naive CD4+ T cells sorted from blood. Subset in this sample: CD45RA+ positively selected. The sequence derives from a man aged 25 to 40 in good health. The chain's CDR3 is CASRRDTGLAGYNEQFF. CDR3 nucleotide sequence: TGTGCCAGCAGAAGAGACACGGGACTAGCGGGCTACAATGAGCAGTTCTTC.